This T cell receptor (beta chain) was sequenced for a study of T cell repertoires in cytomegalovirus infection. For the study at large: A matching HLA type, together with CMV infection, was signaled by public TCR beta signatures. General study points: Totalled public TCR beta family frequency picked out people who carried CMV plus the relevant HLA. There were HLA-C-restricted CMV-specific TCR beta clonotypes dominating the ex vivo response.

Each CDR3 protein gets one entry after TCRdb re-called the reads with MiXCR. The repertoire holds hundreds of thousands of distinct CDR3 sequences, with 9.6% as singletons. To note about this clonotype: Its target is not known.

The sequencing sample was made of PBMCs. The receptor comes from a human donor in good health (CMV status not recorded). Some clones in this sample may be carry-over from other donors' samples.

CDR3 DNA sequence: TGTGCTAGTGGTTTGGTACCGAGTGTGGATACGCAGTATTTT. Protein: CASGLVPSVDTQYF. The chain links TRBV12-5 to TRBJ2-3; D is ambiguous. The germline V gene has CDR1 LGHNT and CDR2 FRNRAP. The CDR3 length is 14 residues. V lost 0 bases and J 6 bases, leaving 10 bases between the germline ends.